This record covers a single T cell receptor beta chain. Its antigen remains unidentified. There are no base qualities to consult, and no much larger clone falls within one base. TCRbeta CDR3 regions were amplified from genomic DNA by means of the immunoSEQ Assay, a bias-controlled multiplex PCR. Per the original workflow: The number of nucleated cells in each sample was estimated by amplification of reference gene primers within the assay. Sequence reads were collapsed and filtered to measure the absolute abundance of every unique TCRbeta CDR3 rearrangement. Productive Simpson clonality was computed per sample as the square root of Simpson's diversity index over productive rearrangements. The source is immuneACCESS, and TCRdb retained only in-frame sequences with V and J called. Part of the clones is not carried over; for the studies checked, unresolved V genes explain less than half of this, and the remainder is unexplained. V and J calls and clone size are those listed in that table; D and trimming were worked out from the DNA. The sample has about 270,000 clones on record, approximately 77% of them singletons. The leading ten clones occupy less than 4% of the sample.

V and J are truncated by 0 bases and 1 base respectively, leaving an intervening sequence of 16 bases. CDR1 is given as LGHNA and CDR2 as YSLEER, both from the germline V gene. Reading from cysteine to phenylalanine, the CDR3 counts 18 amino acids. Only the CDR3 part of the read is kept: 54 bases, read in frame from the first base. The record originates from a study of blood T cell repertoires in COVID-19 (dated by TCRdb to the early 2020s). Turning to the overall study: The collaborator samples originated in the United States, Italy and Spain and spanned the acute and convalescent phases of COVID-19. The samples were drawn from the first 160 participants of the ongoing ImmuneRACE study and from 1,254 subjects provided by 6 global collaborators. A freely available public database, intended as a resource for researchers studying the immune response to SARS-CoV-2, is where the repertoires were released. The sample metadata nearly always contained a de-identified subject ID, COVID-19 status, age in years and sex. The dataset comprised deeply sampled blood TCRbeta repertoires from subjects exposed to, actively infected with, or recovered from COVID-19. The prospective study material was composed of cDNA or gDNA derived from T cells, B-cell-depleted T cells, or PBMCs. Where available, HLA class I and class II types were obtained from metadata supplied by the sample provider rather than from assay-based typing. The paper's findings and limits, for the study overall: How much clinical and demographic metadata was included differed by source and by participant, and the metadata was provided uncurated.

Each collaborating institution followed its own protocols to collect whole blood in K2EDTA tubes. Collaborator samples were shipped for TCRbeta analysis as frozen whole blood, isolated PBMCs, or DNA extracted from either sample type. Recombination linked TRBV4-3 to TRBJ2-1, with TRBD2 tentatively as D gene (7 bases match). The sequencing sample was made of peripheral blood. The clonotype comes from a woman between 18 and 29 years old with acute or convalescent COVID-19. This receptor has the CDR3 CASSQDPAAGASYNEQFF. At the DNA level, the sequence is TGCGCCAGCAGCCAAGATCCGGCGGCGGGGGCGTCCTACAATGAGCAGTTCTTC.